This T cell receptor beta chain was identified during a study of blood T cell repertoires in COVID-19. Study-level information: Samples came from the United States, Italy and Spain, spanning acute and convalescent COVID-19. Nucleic acid was either cDNA or gDNA, and it came from T cells, B-cell-depleted T cells, or PBMCs.

Original methodology: Reference gene primer amplification yielded estimated nucleated cell counts. Clones were read by immunoSEQ multiplex PCR, and TCRdb kept only the in-frame ones, dropping some. V, J and clone size are taken as reported in that table, and D and trimming were inferred from the DNA itself. The repertoire holds tens of thousands of clones, with about 74% as singletons. V lost 4 bases and J lost 6, with 8 bases in between. CDR1 and CDR2 from the germline V gene are DFQATT and SNEGSKA (reference sequence). The length of the CDR3 is 11 residues. Sequenced input: peripheral blood. J is TRBJ2-3 and V is TRBV20-1; no firm D call. This sequence originates from a human donor with acute or convalescent COVID-19. The donor label of this sample is uncertain. The CDR3 coding sequence is TGCAGTGCTACGACATCGGATACGCAGTATTTT. It is translated as CSATTSDTQYF.